The 5 T cell receptor beta chains below come from one sample, sequenced in a study of CD8 T cells in Susac syndrome. Random hexamers were used to reverse transcribe roughly 0.45 to 1 ug of RNA. Each CDR3 protein gets one entry after TCRdb re-called the immunoSEQ multiplex PCR reads with MiXCR. The sample gives 180,000 or so distinct CDR3 sequences, roughly 94% of which show up once; 0.1% is in the top ten. Material: CD4+ T cells from PBMCs. These receptors were obtained from a human donor in good health.

This clonotype was detected once. The V gene is TRBV29-1, the J gene TRBJ1-5; no definite D call. The germline V gene encodes CDR1 SQVTM and CDR2 ANQGSEA. The CDR3 is 12 amino acids. V was clipped by 4 bases and J by 6 bases, with 10 bases between them. CDR3 sequence: CSVGAESQPQHF. CDR3 DNA sequence: TGCAGCGTTGGGGCAGAAAGTCAGCCCCAGCATTTT.

A single count supports this clonotype. V gene TRBV20-1 combines with J gene TRBJ1-2, with 9 positions matching TRBD1. CDR1 and CDR2 (germline): DFQATT, SNEGSKA (reference sequence). The CDR3 extends over 13 amino acids. V lost 4 bases, J lost 4 bases, and 4 bases stayed unmatched. The CDR3 sequence: CSATLDRGYGYTF. Written as DNA, the CDR3 is TGCAGTGCTACCCTGGACAGGGGCTATGGCTACACCTTC.

This chain joins TRBV28 and TRBJ2-7; 8 nucleotides agree with TRBD1. V shed 6 bases, J shed 2 bases, and the junction held 6 bases outside the gene matches. The CDR3 runs 14 residues. The V gene's germline CDR1 is MDHEN and CDR2 SYDVKM. Here the CDR3 DNA reads TGTGCCAGCAGCGACAGGGGACCAGCCTACGAGCAGTACGTC. Translating gives CASSDRGPAYEQYV.

The chain carries TRBV28 and TRBJ1-1; 7 bases align to TRBD1. Germline CDR1 reads MDHEN; CDR2 reads SYDVKM. The ends lost 3 bases at V and 4 bases at J; junction bases unmatched: 5. This CDR3 has 14 residues. This chain's CDR3 is CASSLTGIGTEAFF. In DNA, the CDR3 is TGTGCCAGCAGTTTGACAGGGATTGGCACTGAAGCTTTCTTT.

This clonotype was detected only a few times. The chain uses TRBV29-1 and TRBJ1-1; TRBD1 agrees at 7 bases. The CDR3 contains 11 residues. J was trimmed by 6 bases and V by 4 bases; bases with no gene match: 2. Germline values: CDR1 SQVTM, CDR2 ANQGSEA. This CDR3 is CSVGQGAEAFF. Here the CDR3 DNA reads TGCAGCGTTGGGCAGGGGGCTGAAGCTTTCTTT.